The 2 T cell receptor beta chains in this list originate from one sample, sequenced in a study of breast tumors, draining lymph nodes, adjacent tissues. Breast cancer patients provided tissue from their axillary draining lymph nodes. TCRdb called the multiplex PCR reads again in MiXCR, with one record for every CDR3 protein. Of approximately 120,000 distinct CDR3 sequences detected, over 20% appear once; the ten largest clones hold 2.2%. The sequencing input was axillary lymph node tissue. The receptors were gathered from a female donor with breast cancer. Some clones in this sample may be carry-over from other donors' samples.

This clonotype was picked up many times. V and J are TRBV11-2 and TRBJ1-2; no firm D call. The germline gives CDR1 SGHAT, CDR2 FQNNGV. This CDR3 is 15 amino acids long. V lost 5 bases to trimming and J lost 1 base, with 14 bases between them. The CDR3 sequence is CASSGHQDLNYGYTF. For the CDR3, the DNA is TGTGCCAGCAGCGGCCACCAGGACCTTAACTATGGCTACACCTTC.

As regards this clonotype: One base away lies a much larger clone, so this may be a sequencing read error. This rearrangement joins TRBV27 to TRBJ2-1; TRBD2 matches 8 bases. Germline CDR1 MNHEY, CDR2 SMNVEV (reference sequence). The CDR3 spans 11 residues. CDR3 loop: CAISERERQFF. Written as DNA, the CDR3 is TGTGCCATCAGTGAGCGGGAGAGGCAGTTCTTC.